The 29 T cell receptor beta chains below were found in one sample sequenced in a study of blood T cells in healthy people across ages. Using a J-beta primer mix together with a sample-barcoded 5' primer, a second PCR was run for about 6 to 11 cycles. Using its own MiXCR run on the 5' RACE reads, TCRdb lists one record per CDR3 protein. Seen here are 1,800,000 or so distinct CDR3 sequences, 39% observed once, and the top ten hold approximately 22%. Sequencing was done on a sample of blood. The receptors shown here come from a human donor in good health.

Points on this clonotype: The germline gene is not matched at one end of the junction; a read error may be the cause. This chain links TRBV7-2 with TRBJ1-2; the match to TRBD1 covers 7 bases. Germline V gives CDR1 SGHTA, CDR2 FQGNSA. CDR3 length equals 18 residues. The CDR3 DNA reads as TGTACCAGCAGCTTAGATCGTTCGTCAGGGGGTTATAGCTATGGCTGCACCTTC. This sequence encodes CTSSLDRSSGGYSYGCTF.

CDR3 sequence (DNA): TGTGCCAGCTCAGACCGGGCCAGGGGACACTACGAGCAGTACTTC. This gives the protein CASSDRARGHYEQYF. V and J are TRBV18 and TRBJ2-1; possible D gene TRBD1, 6 bases. The tail of the sequence fits TRBJ2-7 better, so the J call may be wrong. Germline V gene lookup returns CDR1 KGHSH and CDR2 LQKENI. The CDR3 runs to 15 residues.

The V gene is TRBV10-3, the J gene TRBJ2-1; the match to TRBD2 covers 8 bases. Germline loops: CDR1 ENHRY, CDR2 SYGVKD. The CDR3 consists of 15 residues. V shed 3 bases and J 3 bases; nucleotides not matched to a gene: 4. CDR3 protein: CAISEVRGGYNEQFF. CDR3 nucleotide sequence: TGTGCCATCAGTGAAGTTCGGGGGGGCTACAATGAGCAGTTCTTC.

The rearrangement uses TRBV7-2 and TRBJ1-1; D not certain. Trimming took 5 bases from V and 5 from J, leaving 15 bases between them. Germline V gene sequence: CDR1 SGHTA, CDR2 FQGNSA. This CDR3 has 14 amino acids. The DNA for the CDR3 is TGTGCCAGCAGCCCCGACCCTAGCAGGACTGAAGCTTTCTTT. Protein sequence: CASSPDPSRTEAFF.

This chain connects TRBV12-3 or TRBV12-4 to TRBJ1-5, with D uncertain. The CDR3 is made up of 15 amino acids. Trimming took 3 bases from V and 7 from J, leaving 16 bases between them. This CDR3 is CASSFGQRVGQPQHF. For the CDR3, the DNA is TGTGCCAGCAGTTTCGGTCAGAGGGTGGGACAGCCCCAGCATTTT.

The chain has TRBV7-3 and TRBJ2-5; D is possibly TRBD2 (5 bases). This CDR3 comprises 15 residues. The V end was cut by 0 bases, the J end by 5 bases, with 13 bases between. Germline values: CDR1 SGHTA, CDR2 FQGTGA. DNA for the CDR3: TGTGCCAGCAGCTTAACCGGGGAGCTTTGGGAGACCCAGTACTTC. Its translation is CASSLTGELWETQYF.

V and J are TRBV2 and TRBJ2-3; 8 bases fit TRBD2. Germline CDR1 SNHLY, CDR2 FYNNEI. The CDR3 consists of 15 residues. Germline trimming cut 4 bases from V and 3 bases from J; bases unmatched to any gene: 6. The CDR3 is CASSGGTSVTDTQYF. As DNA, the CDR3 is TGTGCCAGCAGTGGGGGGACTAGTGTGACAGATACGCAGTATTTT.

The V and J genes are TRBV7-9 and TRBJ2-1, with D possibly TRBD1 on 8 matching bases. V was pared by 4 bases and J by 15 bases, with 25 bases between. The V gene's germline CDR1 is SEHNR and CDR2 FQNEAQ (reference sequence). This CDR3 is 15 amino acids long. This chain's CDR3 is CASSSSGTGGGGLFF. CDR3 in DNA: TGTGCCAGCAGCTCCTCCGGGACAGGCGGGGGTGGGCTGTTCTTC.

This clonotype was seen a few times. The chain joins TRBV4-3 to TRBJ1-5; 9 bases are shared with TRBD1. The CDR3 sequence is 12 residues long. Losses at the gene ends were 8 bases for V and 5 bases for J; bases not matched to a gene: 1. Looked up from germline, CDR1 is LGHNA and CDR2 is YSLEER. The CDR3 reads CASGTGYQPQHF. CDR3 coding DNA: TGCGCCAGCGGGACAGGGTATCAGCCCCAGCATTTT.

The chain couples TRBV20-1 to TRBJ1-4; D is perhaps TRBD1 (6 bases). This CDR3 is 15 amino acids long. From germline, CDR1 is DFQATT and CDR2 SNEGSKA (reference sequence). The V and J ends lost 0 bases and 5 bases respectively, with 13 bases between them. The CDR3 DNA follows: TGCAGTGCTAGAGATTTAAACAGGGTAAATGAAAAACTGTTTTTT. Amino acid sequence: CSARDLNRVNEKLFF.

The sample holds a few counts of this clonotype. At one end, the junction sequence differs from germline, possibly due to a read error. The chain employs TRBV11-2 and TRBJ2-7; D is possibly TRBD1 (6 bases). This CDR3 region has 14 residues. Germline V gene data show CDR1 as SGHAT and CDR2 as FQNNGV. The CDR3 region has the DNA TGTGCCGGCAGCTTACTCCGAGGGGGCTACGAGCAGTACTTC. It specifies CAGSLLRGGYEQYF. Variable domain in full (rest from reference TRBV11-2 and TRBJ2-7): EAGVAQSPRYKIIEKRQSVAFWCNPISGHATLYWYQQILGQGPKLLIQFQNNGVVDDSQLPKDRFSAERLKGVDSTLKIQPAKLEDSAVYLCAGSLLRGGYEQYFGPGTRLTVT.

The table lists this clonotype with a count of one. The V call is TRBV7-2, the J call TRBJ1-1; perhaps TRBD1 as D (6 bases). This CDR3 has 14 residues. The V end was cut by 8 bases, the J end by 5 bases, with 18 bases between. Germline CDR1 and CDR2: SGHTA and FQGNSA. The CDR3 bases are TGTGCCAGCGAGCTGAGGGCAGGGGAAACTGAAGCTTTCTTT. Protein: CASELRAGETEAFF. The variable domain in full, with the rest retrieved from reference TRBV7-2 and TRBJ1-1, is GAGVSQSPSNKVTEKGKDVELRCDPISGHTALYWYRQSLGQGLEFLIYFQGNSAPDKSGLPSDRFSAERTGGSVSTLTIQRTQQEDSAVYLCASELRAGETEAFFGQGTRLTVV.

Comments on this clonotype: The CDR3 end shows no conserved phenylalanine or tryptophan, and so a read error is likely. This chain joins TRBV20-1 and TRBJ2-7, with 7 bases lining up with TRBD2. J gave up 3 bases and V 0 bases, and 11 bases lay outside the gene matches. The CDR3 runs to 16 residues. Germline CDR1 is DFQATT and CDR2 is SNEGSKA (reference sequence). CDR3 protein: CSARDVSAGDSYEQYL. The DNA of the CDR3 is TGCAGTGCTAGAGATGTGTCGGCGGGGGATAGCTACGAGCAGTACTTA.

This clonotype has only a few counts. V usage is TRBV27 and J usage is TRBJ2-1; D unclear. Germline CDR1 is MNHEY and CDR2 is SMNVEV (reference sequence). CDR3 length: 12 amino acids. Trimming took 5 bases from V and 8 from J, leaving 10 bases between them. The DNA for the CDR3 is TGTGCCAGCAGTAGAAGGGTAGATGAGCAGTTCTTC. It encodes CASSRRVDEQFF.

The chain carries TRBV29-1 and TRBJ1-2, with D maybe TRBD1 (6 bases). In germline, CDR1 is SQVTM, CDR2 ANQGSEA. This CDR3 is built from 16 residues. Deletions cut 5 bases from V and 2 bases from J, with 21 bases between. CDR3: CSVRELGGLRNYGYTF. The CDR3 DNA reads as TGCAGCGTTCGGGAATTGGGGGGCCTACGAAACTATGGCTACACCTTC.

The genes are TRBV15 and TRBJ2-5; tentatively, D is TRBD2 (6 bases). V dropped 5 bases and J dropped 2 bases, with 15 bases sitting between them. Per germline, CDR1 LNHNV and CDR2 YYDKDF (reference sequence). The CDR3 spans 15 residues. The CDR3 spells CATSPRSAGQETQYF. The CDR3 coding sequence is TGTGCCACCAGCCCGAGGTCGGCGGGGCAAGAGACCCAGTACTTC. The variable domain in full, with the rest retrieved from reference TRBV15 and TRBJ2-5, is DAMVIQNPRYQVTQFGKPVTLSCSQTLNHNVMYWYQQKSSQAPKLLFHYYDKDFNNEADTPDNFQSRRPNTSFCFLDIRSPGLGDTAMYLCATSPRSAGQETQYFGPGTRLLVL.

The chain carries TRBV4-1 and TRBJ1-5; D is unresolved. Germline V gene data show CDR1 as MGHRA and CDR2 as YSYEKL. The CDR3 is made up of 15 amino acids. Trimming left V 3 bases short and J 7 bases short, with 16 bases between. The CDR3 protein is CASSQDPSNNQPQHF. CDR3 coding DNA: TGCGCCAGCAGCCAGGATCCCTCCAATAACCAGCCCCAGCATTTT.

This clonotype came up a few times. This chain links TRBV6-6 with TRBJ2-7, with D perhaps matching TRBD1 (6 bases). Germline V lookup: CDR1 MNHNY, CDR2 SVGAGI (reference sequence). V lost 6 bases, J lost 2 bases, and 14 bases lay in between. The CDR3 is 14 amino acids. Here the CDR3 DNA reads TGTGCCAGCAGCCTACTGACAGGAGCCTACGAGCAGTACTTC. Its protein product is CASSLLTGAYEQYF.

The V and J genes are TRBV27 and TRBJ2-1; D is ambiguous. The V end was cut by 2 bases, the J end by 4 bases, with 12 bases between. Germline V gene data show CDR1 as MNHEY and CDR2 as SMNVEV (reference sequence). The CDR3 has 15 amino acids. As DNA, the CDR3 is TGTGCCAGCAGTTTAGTTTATGACATGTACAATGAGCAGTTCTTC. Translated: CASSLVYDMYNEQFF.

The chain has TRBV7-2 and TRBJ1-2; no definite D call. V lost 7 bases to trimming and J lost 2 bases, with 11 bases between them. Germline V gene sequence: CDR1 SGHTA, CDR2 FQGNSA. This CDR3 is 13 amino acids long. Here the CDR3 reads CASNTDWNYGYTF. The CDR3 bases are TGTGCCAGCAACACCGACTGGAACTATGGCTACACCTTC.

The chain has TRBV6-5 and TRBJ2-4; 10 bases fit TRBD2. TRBJ2-5 explains the end of the DNA better; the J call may be wrong. Germline-derived CDR1 and CDR2 are MNHEY and SVGAGI. The CDR3 has 14 residues. CDR3 sequence: CASSFSGGTETQYF. The CDR3 coding sequence is TGTGCCAGCAGTTTTAGCGGGGGGACGGAGACCCAGTACTTC.

CDR3 bases: TGCGCCAGCAGCCAAGAGAGCGGGGGAGTACTAGATACGCAGTATTTT. This gives the protein CASSQESGGVLDTQYF. J is TRBJ2-3 and V is TRBV4-3, with 8 nucleotides matching TRBD2. CDR1 LGHNA and CDR2 YSLEER come from the germline V gene. J was trimmed by 5 bases and V by 0 bases; bases with no gene match: 7. The CDR3 totals 16 residues.

This clonotype was counted between two and nine times. The V call is TRBV12-3 or TRBV12-4, the J call TRBJ2-4, with TRBD1 as a possible D gene (5 bases). V dropped 5 bases and J dropped 0 bases, with 23 bases sitting between them. This CDR3 spans 19 amino acids. The CDR3 is CASSPLPLRAGLAKNIQYF. The DNA for the CDR3 is TGTGCCAGCAGTCCCTTACCACTTCGGGCAGGGCTAGCCAAAAACATTCAGTACTTC.

CDR3 nucleotides: TGTGCCAGCAGTTACTCATCACCAGGGGAAAAGACGGAGACCCAGTACTTC. Translating it yields CASSYSSPGEKTETQYF. This chain links TRBV6-5 with TRBJ2-5, with D maybe TRBD1 (6 bases). Per the germline V gene, CDR1 is MNHEY and CDR2 is SVGAGI. This CDR3 is built from 17 residues. V gave up 0 bases and J gave up 5 bases, with 19 bases separating them.

This sequence joins TRBV29-1 and TRBJ2-1; 9 bases fit TRBD2. The end of the DNA is better explained by TRBJ2-7, so the J call may be wrong. Per the germline V gene, CDR1 is SQVTM and CDR2 is ANQGSEA. This CDR3 has 14 residues. The chain's CDR3 is CSVDVGLADNEQYF. CDR3 DNA sequence: TGCAGCGTTGACGTGGGACTAGCTGACAATGAGCAGTACTTC.

Only a few counts were recorded for this clonotype. CDR3 sequence (DNA): TGCAGTGCTAGGGGCCCAACGGGACAGGGGAGGGAGACCCAGTACTTC. Encoded protein: CSARGPTGQGRETQYF. This chain uses TRBV20-1 with TRBJ2-5, with 10 bases lining up with TRBD1. V lost 3 bases and J lost 5; bases outside the gene matches: 12. CDR1 is DFQATT and CDR2 is SNEGSKA in the germline V gene (reference sequence). The CDR3 runs 16 residues.

The chain joins TRBV20-1 to TRBJ1-2, with D possibly being TRBD1 (6 bases). The germline CDR1 and CDR2 sequences are DFQATT and SNEGSKA (reference sequence). This CDR3 comprises 10 residues. V dropped 7 bases and J dropped 6 bases, with 9 bases sitting between them. CDR3 sequence reads: CSDREDGYTF. DNA of the CDR3: TGCAGTGACAGGGAGGATGGCTACACCTTC.

This clonotype showed up just a few times. The rearrangement links TRBV7-2 to TRBJ2-7; D is unclear. CDR1 is SGHTA and CDR2 is FQGNSA in the germline V gene. V was shortened by 7 bases and J by 3 bases, with 19 bases between the two germline ends. CDR3 length: 15 amino acids. The CDR3 coding sequence is TGTGCCAGCACTAGGGCTAATGGAGCCGACTACGAGCAGTACTTC. It yields the protein CASTRANGADYEQYF.

The gene calls are TRBV20-1 and TRBJ1-4, with D hard to call. The CDR3 length is 15 residues. V lost 3 bases to trimming and J lost 8 bases, with 19 bases between them. Germline loops: CDR1 DFQATT, CDR2 SNEGSKA (reference sequence). CDR3 protein: CSARGDGQWVEKLFF. The CDR3 coding sequence is TGCAGTGCTAGGGGTGATGGGCAGTGGGTCGAAAAACTGTTTTTT.